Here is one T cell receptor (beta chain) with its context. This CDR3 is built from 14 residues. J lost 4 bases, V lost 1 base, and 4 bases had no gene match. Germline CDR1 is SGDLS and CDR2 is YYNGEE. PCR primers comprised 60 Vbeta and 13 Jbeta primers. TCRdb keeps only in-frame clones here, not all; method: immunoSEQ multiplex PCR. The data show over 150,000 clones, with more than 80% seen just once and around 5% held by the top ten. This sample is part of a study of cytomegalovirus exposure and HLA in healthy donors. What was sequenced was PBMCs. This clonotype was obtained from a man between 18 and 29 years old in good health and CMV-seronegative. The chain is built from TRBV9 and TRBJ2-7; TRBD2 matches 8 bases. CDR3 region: CASSVFGGGYEQYF. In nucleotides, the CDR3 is TGTGCCAGCAGCGTATTCGGGGGGGGTTACGAGCAGTACTTC.